Listed below are T cell receptor beta chains from one sample, sequenced in a study of T-cell memory formation after mild COVID-19. Using its own MiXCR run on the 5' RACE reads, TCRdb lists one record per CDR3 protein. The sample holds over 400,000 distinct CDR3 sequences, about a quarter seen once. Sequencing used PBMCs or a T cell subset sorted from them (not recorded which). These receptor sequences come from an adult woman who had mild COVID-19 (a few samples of this study predate the infection). Cell type and time point are not known. CDR3s include the opening cysteine and the closing phenylalanine or tryptophan. A D gene is named only where the DNA matches it firmly. Rows may omit the clone size; those that give it use once, few, many or a size class.

TRBJ2-5	TRBV7-2	-	TRBD1	CASSRRDRIETQYF	TGTGCCAGCAGCCGTCGGGACAGAATAGAGACCCAGTACTTC
TRBJ2-3	TRBV7-6	once	-	CASSSGLSDTQYF	TGTGCCAGCAGCTCAGGCCTTAGCGATACGCAGTATTTT
TRBJ1-2	TRBV12-3/TRBV12-4	few	TRBD1	CASSPARGRGNGYTF	TGTGCCAGCAGCCCAGCTAGGGGGCGAGGGAATGGCTACACCTTC
TRBJ2-7	TRBV5-1	few	-	CASSFEQGGHYEQYF	TGCGCCAGCAGCTTTGAACAGGGGGGGCACTACGAGCAGTACTTC
TRBJ2-2	TRBV12-5	few	-	CASGFLITGELFF	TGTGCTAGTGGTTTCTTGATCACCGGGGAGCTGTTTTTT
TRBJ1-1	TRBV27	few	-	CASSNTGRTEAFF	TGTGCCAGCAGTAACACAGGGCGGACTGAAGCTTTCTTT
TRBJ2-7	TRBV18	-	-	CASSPPTTYEQYF	TGTGCCAGCTCACCTCCAACGACGTACGAGCAGTACTTC
TRBJ1-4	TRBV4-2	few	TRBD1	CASSRKQGGSEKLFF	TGTGCCAGCAGCCGCAAGCAGGGGGGGAGTGAAAAACTGTTTTTT
TRBJ1-6	TRBV6-5	-	-	CASSYSGRSNSPLHF	TGTGCCAGCAGTTACTCGGGCAGGTCTAATTCACCCCTCCACTTT
TRBJ2-3	TRBV6-5	-	TRBD2	CASSGGAYTDTQYF	TGTGCCAGTAGCGGGGGGGCTTATACAGATACGCAGTATTTT
TRBJ2-1	TRBV24-1	-	-	CATSDLGEYNEQFF	TGTGCCACCAGTGATTTAGGGGAGTACAATGAGCAGTTCTTC
TRBJ1-5	TRBV18	few	TRBD1	CASSPDRVVGQPQHF	TGTGCCAGCTCCCCCGACAGGGTGGTGGGCCAGCCCCAGCATTTT
TRBJ2-4	TRBV21-1	-	-	CASSKDRESAKNIQYF	TGTGCCAGCAGCAAAGACCGGGAATCGGCCAAAAACATTCAGTACTTC
TRBJ2-7	TRBV5-1	few	TRBD1	CASSLWGQDEQYF	TGCGCCAGCAGCTTGTGGGGACAGGACGAGCAGTACTTC
TRBJ2-1	TRBV20-1	-	-	CSARDGTGLYNEQFF	TGCAGTGCTAGAGATGGGACGGGCCTCTACAATGAGCAGTTCTTC
TRBJ2-5	TRBV11-2	-	-	CASELRQAIRRGETQYF	TGTGCCAGCGAACTGCGACAGGCTATCCGACGGGGCGAGACCCAGTACTTC
TRBJ1-2	TRBV12-3/TRBV12-4	-	TRBD1	CASRTGGFYGYTF	TGTGCCAGCAGAACAGGGGGCTTCTATGGCTACACCTTC
TRBJ2-1	TRBV20-1	few	TRBD2	CSAPSGRLYNEQFF	TGCAGTGCCCCTAGCGGGAGGCTTTACAATGAGCAGTTCTTC
TRBJ2-3	TRBV7-2	-	-	CASSPAVTSTDTQYF	TGTGCCAGCAGCCCCGCCGTGACTAGCACAGATACGCAGTATTTT
TRBJ2-1	TRBV5-1	few	-	CASSLDNSYNEQFF	TGCGCCAGCAGCTTGGATAACTCCTACAATGAGCAGTTCTTC
TRBJ2-7	TRBV25-1	-	-	CASSDWDIPYEQYF	TGTGCCAGCAGTGACTGGGACATCCCCTACGAGCAGTACTTC
TRBJ2-1	TRBV7-6	few	-	CASSLVAGLGDNEQFF	TGTGCCAGCAGCTTAGTGGCGGGGTTAGGGGACAATGAGCAGTTCTTC
TRBJ2-5	TRBV19	few	TRBD1	CASSAPSTGIQETQYF	TGTGCCAGTAGTGCCCCTTCGACAGGGATACAAGAGACCCAGTACTTC
TRBJ2-1	TRBV29-1	few	-	CSVEDRAFGSSYNEQFF	TGCAGCGTTGAAGATCGCGCATTTGGGAGCTCCTACAATGAGCAGTTCTTC
TRBJ2-3	TRBV7-3	-	TRBD2	CASSPTSGGARDTQYF	TGTGCCAGCAGTCCGACTAGCGGGGGGGCCCGCGATACGCAGTATTTT
TRBJ2-2	TRBV20-1	few	-	CSAKQGGSTGELFF	TGCAGTGCAAAACAGGGAGGGAGCACCGGGGAGCTGTTTTTT
TRBJ2-5	TRBV2	few	-	CASCVGETQYF	TGTGCCAGCTGCGTGGGAGAGACCCAGTACTTC
TRBJ1-1	TRBV4-3	-	-	CASSQEEETEAFF	TGCGCCAGCAGCCAAGAGGAGGAAACTGAAGCTTTCTTT
TRBJ2-5	TRBV12-3/TRBV12-4	few	TRBD2	CASTQTSGAGGTQYF	TGTGCCAGCACCCAGACTAGCGGGGCGGGAGGGACCCAGTACTTC
TRBJ2-1	TRBV5-1	-	-	CASSPGQYSYNEQFF	TGCGCCAGCAGTCCCGGACAGTACTCCTACAATGAGCAGTTCTTC
TRBJ2-7	TRBV6-1	-	TRBD1	CALTRQGAYEQYF	TGTGCACTCACCCGACAGGGGGCCTACGAGCAGTACTTC
TRBJ2-7	TRBV7-2	-	TRBD2	CASSLERLAGYEQYF	TGTGCCAGCAGCTTAGAACGACTAGCGGGATACGAGCAGTACTTC
TRBJ1-6	TRBV6-4	-	-	CASSAVAGVGSYNSPLHF	TGTGCCAGCAGTGCCGTTGCAGGGGTGGGCTCCTATAATTCACCCCTCCACTTT
TRBJ2-7	TRBV3-1	-	TRBD1	CASSQADRAPREQYF	TGTGCCAGCAGCCAAGCGGACAGGGCCCCTCGGGAGCAGTACTTC
TRBJ1-6	TRBV19	-	-	CASSMGHPALHF	TGTGCCAGTAGTATGGGCCACCCGGCCCTCCACTTT
TRBJ2-7	TRBV6-6	-	TRBD1	CASSPDRVQYF	TGTGCCAGCAGTCCGGACAGGGTGCAGTACTTC
TRBJ2-5	TRBV6-5	few	-	CASSYSSSQETQYF	TGTGCCAGCAGTTACTCGAGTTCCCAAGAGACCCAGTACTTC
TRBJ2-7	TRBV12-3/TRBV12-4	many	TRBD1	CASSSAPRDSEQYF	TGTGCCAGCAGTTCCGCCCCCCGGGACAGCGAGCAGTACTTC
TRBJ1-2	TRBV3-1	-	TRBD1	CASSPRQGAGYGYTF	TGTGCCAGCAGCCCACGACAGGGGGCGGGCTATGGCTACACCTTC
TRBJ2-6	TRBV24-1	-	-	CATSEIDRFSGANVLTF	TGTGCCACCAGCGAGATCGACAGGTTCTCTGGGGCCAACGTCCTGACTTTC
TRBJ2-5	TRBV7-8	few	TRBD1	CASSLPGDRGETQYF	TGTGCCAGCAGCCTCCCAGGGGACAGGGGAGAGACCCAGTACTTC
TRBJ2-4	TRBV7-3	few	-	CASSLRGDIQYF	TGTGCCAGCAGCTTAAGGGGTGACATTCAGTACTTC
TRBJ1-1	TRBV5-1	-	-	CASSPPGVRNTEAFF	TGCGCCAGCAGCCCCCCGGGGGTTAGGAACACTGAAGCTTTCTTT
TRBJ2-5	TRBV9	once	-	CASDGLKETQYF	TGTGCTAGCGACGGCCTCAAAGAGACCCAGTACTTC
TRBJ2-5	TRBV18	-	TRBD1	CASSPSDRVKTQYF	TGTGCCAGCTCTCCTTCGGACAGGGTGAAGACCCAGTACTTC